The entry below describes one TCR beta chain. Authors' processing steps: Samples ranged from roughly 23,224 to 700,000 TCRs, with a median of around 100,000. TCRdb reanalysed the RACE reads using MiXCR and keeps one entry per CDR3 protein. TCRdb's processing, not the study's, gives the V and J calls here. Found here are about 98,000 distinct CDR3 sequences, about a tenth of them singletons; the top ten hold 3.1%. These data originate in a study of human T cells and chemical hapten exposure. Study as a whole: Sensitization applied 2% DPC to 2 cm by 2 cm of upper inner arm skin. Diphenylcyclopropenone was applied weekly to patients' scalps across the roughly 23-week study.

Time point specified: pre-sensitization, week 0. Treatment specified: therapeutic diphenylcyclopropenone sensitization with weekly scalp DPC. Blood collection happened ahead of applying each patch test. The germline V and J ends were trimmed by 6 bases and 0 bases, with 12 bases remaining between them. The CDR3 length is 15 residues. The receptor's source is a woman aged 60-75 years with alopecia areata. Some clones in this sample may be carry-over from other donors' samples. The chain links TRBV12-3 or TRBV12-4 to TRBJ1-5; tentative D call: TRBD1 (6 bases). The specimen was whole blood, collected in connection with sensitization to the hapten diphenylcyclopropenone (DPC). CDR3 DNA sequence: TGTGCCAGCAGCGAACAACAGGGTAGCAATCAGCCCCAGCATTTT. Protein sequence: CASSEQQGSNQPQHF.